A selection of T cell receptor beta chains follows, all from one sample in a study of CD8+ T cells in alopecia areata. Here immunoSEQ multiplex PCR was the method, and the copy in TCRdb shows in-frame clones only, minus some. The sample lists more than 90,000 clones; about 61% were seen once. Sequenced here: CD8+ T cells sorted from blood, sampled at week 4, from a patient treated with tofacitinib. These receptors were obtained from a human donor with alopecia areata. CDR3s include the opening cysteine and the closing phenylalanine or tryptophan. D genes are given only for firm matches. Clone sizes are given selectively: once, few, many, or a class where the clone is expanded.

DNA: TGCAGCGTTGTGGGGGGGCCAACGAACTATGGCTACACCTTC
CDR3: CSVVGGPTNYGYTF
D: .
size: few
V: TRBV29-1
J: TRBJ1-2

DNA: TGTGCCACCAGCCCCCGTCTTGGCACTGAAGCTTTCTTT
CDR3: CATSPRLGTEAFF
D: .
size: .
V: TRBV15
J: TRBJ1-1

DNA: TGTGCCAGCAGCGGAGGGGGACTAGTTGAGTTCTTC
CDR3: CASSGGGLVEFF
D: TRBD2
size: few
V: TRBV5-6
J: TRBJ2-1

DNA: TGTGCCACCAAAGACAGTACCGCCACTGAAGCTTTCTTT
CDR3: CATKDSTATEAFF
D: .
size: .
V: TRBV15
J: TRBJ1-1

DNA: TGTGCCAGTAGTATAGGGACAGGAATGCAGTTCTTC
CDR3: CASSIGTGMQFF
D: TRBD1
size: once
V: TRBV19
J: TRBJ2-1

DNA: TGTGCCAGCAGCGGGAACAGGGTCGCCTCTTCCCCTACGCAGCCCCAGCATTTT
CDR3: CASSGNRVASSPTQPQHF
D: .
size: .
V: TRBV2
J: TRBJ1-5

DNA: TGCAGCGTTACGGCTGGGGGGACTGAAGCTTTCTTT
CDR3: CSVTAGGTEAFF
D: .
size: .
V: TRBV29-1
J: TRBJ1-1

DNA: TGTGCCAGCACCCAGGGATTCGGATCGGACGAGCAGTACTTC
CDR3: CASTQGFGSDEQYF
D: .
size: .
V: TRBV5-6
J: TRBJ2-7

DNA: TGTGCCTGGAGTGGGGAGGGGAACACTGAAGCTTTCTTT
CDR3: CAWSGEGNTEAFF
D: .
size: .
V: TRBV30
J: TRBJ1-1

DNA: TGCAGCGGGACAACCCTCTCCTACGAGCAGTACTTC
CDR3: CSGTTLSYEQYF
D: .
size: few
V: TRBV29-1
J: TRBJ2-7

DNA: TGTGCCAGCAGGCCCCTGGGGGAGGGAGAGACCCAGTACTTC
CDR3: CASRPLGEGETQYF
D: TRBD2
size: .
V: TRBV25-1
J: TRBJ2-5

DNA: TGTGCCAGCAGCCACGGTTACGAGCAGTACTTC
CDR3: CASSHGYEQYF
D: .
size: .
V: TRBV4-2
J: TRBJ2-7

DNA: TGCGCCAGCAGTCCCCTCTACAGGGCGAGGGGAAACACCATATATTTT
CDR3: CASSPLYRARGNTIYF
D: .
size: .
V: TRBV23-1
J: TRBJ1-3

DNA: TGCAGTGCTAGAGGTACCCAGCATTTT
CDR3: CSARGTQHF
D: .
size: few
V: TRBV20-1
J: TRBJ1-5

DNA: TGTGCCACCAGCAGAGCTATGGAGGAGGATACGCAGTATTTT
CDR3: CATSRAMEEDTQYF
D: .
size: few
V: TRBV15
J: TRBJ2-3

DNA: TGTGCCAGCAGAACCGACAGGGAATTGACGGAGACCCAGTACTTC
CDR3: CASRTDRELTETQYF
D: TRBD1
size: .
V: TRBV6-5
J: TRBJ2-5

DNA: TGCAGCGTTGAACGAGGAGGAGGGGGGTACCAAGAGACCCAGTACTTC
CDR3: CSVERGGGGYQETQYF
D: .
size: few
V: TRBV29-1
J: TRBJ2-5

DNA: TGTGCCAGCAGCTTGGCTAACGAGCAGTACTTC
CDR3: CASSLANEQYF
D: .
size: .
V: TRBV5-4
J: TRBJ2-7

DNA: TGTGCCACCAGCAGCGCAGGGGGTTCTTACAATGAGCAGTTCTTC
CDR3: CATSSAGGSYNEQFF
D: TRBD1
size: .
V: TRBV15
J: TRBJ2-1

DNA: TGTGCCAGCAGTGTGCAGGGACAGGGGAACTATGGCTACACCTTC
CDR3: CASSVQGQGNYGYTF
D: TRBD1
size: .
V: TRBV25-1
J: TRBJ1-2

DNA: TGTGCCACCAGCAGCGAGACGGGGGGGCTTGATACGCAGTATTTT
CDR3: CATSSETGGLDTQYF
D: TRBD2
size: .
V: TRBV15
J: TRBJ2-3

DNA: TGTGCCAGCATCCCCGGGGTCTTAAACACCGGGGAGCTGTTTTTT
CDR3: CASIPGVLNTGELFF
D: .
size: .
V: TRBV7-9
J: TRBJ2-2